This section outlines one TCR beta chain sequence together with its context. The junction departs from the called germline gene at one end, perhaps through a read error. Most PBMC samples had approximately 500 ng input DNA in six replicates. Produced via immunoSEQ multiplex PCR; TCRdb's table is partial and in-frame only. Of roughly 40,000 clones in the sample, 60% to 80% were seen once. CDR3 size: 13 residues. Germline values: CDR1 SNHLY, CDR2 FYNNEI. These data originate in a study of neoadjuvant anti-PD-1 for oral cavity cancer. Study details: Patients without progression got a fourth dose around day 43.

The time point here: after neoadjuvant nivolumab, at surgical resection. Stage II-IVA oral cavity squamous cell carcinoma was new and untreated by systemic or radiation therapy. This receptor was obtained from a person aged 35-80 years with oral cavity squamous cell carcinoma. J is TRBJ2-7 and V is TRBV2; possible D gene TRBD2, 5 bases. The sample in question was PBMCs, obtained after nivolumab (anti-PD-1) treatment. The CDR3 DNA reads TGTGCCAGCAGAGAAGCGGTGGTTTCGGAGCAGTACTTC. This sequence encodes CASREAVVSEQYF.